The 3 T cell receptor beta chains given below trace back to one sample, sequenced in a study of a mutant IDH1 vaccine in newly diagnosed glioma. The antigens for these receptors are not known. As to time point: week 35, safety follow-up. Each dose of the vaccine consisted of 300 ug of mutant IDH1 20-mer peptide, with topical imiquimod. Using immunoSEQ multiplex PCR, the repertoire was profiled, and TCRdb retains in-frame clones only, with some absent. The top ten clones hold around 5.7% of a sample with approximately 47,000 clones, 88% of them seen once. The sequencing here drew on PBMCs, taken from a glioma patient whose treatment included an IDH1 peptide vaccine. These receptors were obtained from a woman in her thirties or forties with glioma.

The chain links TRBV6-6 to TRBJ2-2; perhaps TRBD2 as D (7 bases). Trimming pared 6 bases from V and 2 bases from J, leaving 10 bases between. The germline gives CDR1 MNHNY, CDR2 SVGAGI (reference sequence). This CDR3 has 14 amino acids. In DNA form, the CDR3 reads TGTGCCAGCAGCGGCGGGGGCAACACCGGGGAGCTGTTTTTT. Its protein product is CASSGGGNTGELFF.

The rearrangement uses TRBV6-1 and TRBJ2-5; no definite D call. CDR3 length: 13 amino acids. Germline-derived CDR1 and CDR2 are MNHNS and SASEGT. Trimming pared 8 bases from V and 0 bases from J, leaving 10 bases between. CDR3 protein: CASPPSYQETQYF. The CDR3 DNA is TGTGCCAGCCCCCCAAGTTACCAAGAGACCCAGTACTTC.

This clone appeared a single time. This chain links TRBV4-2 with TRBJ2-7; D is uncertain. CDR3 length: 14 residues. The germline V gene has CDR1 LGHNA and CDR2 YNFKEQ. Trimming took 0 bases from V and 6 from J, leaving 12 bases between them. The CDR3 is CASSQDMTQREQYF. CDR3 DNA: TGTGCCAGCAGCCAAGATATGACGCAGCGCGAGCAGTACTTC.